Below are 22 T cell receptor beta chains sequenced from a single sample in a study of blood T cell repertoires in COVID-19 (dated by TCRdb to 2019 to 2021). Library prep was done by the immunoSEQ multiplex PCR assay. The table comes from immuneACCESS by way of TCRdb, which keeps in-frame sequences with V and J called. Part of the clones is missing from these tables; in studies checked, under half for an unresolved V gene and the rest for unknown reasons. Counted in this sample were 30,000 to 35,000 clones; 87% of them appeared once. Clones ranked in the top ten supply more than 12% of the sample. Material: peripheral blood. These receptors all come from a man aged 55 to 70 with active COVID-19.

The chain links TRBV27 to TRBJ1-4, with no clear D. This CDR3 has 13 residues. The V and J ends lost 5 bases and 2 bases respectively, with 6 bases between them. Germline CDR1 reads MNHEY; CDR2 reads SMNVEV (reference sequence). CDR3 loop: CASSPFTNEKLFF. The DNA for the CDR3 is TGTGCCAGCAGTCCTTTTACTAATGAAAAACTGTTTTTT.

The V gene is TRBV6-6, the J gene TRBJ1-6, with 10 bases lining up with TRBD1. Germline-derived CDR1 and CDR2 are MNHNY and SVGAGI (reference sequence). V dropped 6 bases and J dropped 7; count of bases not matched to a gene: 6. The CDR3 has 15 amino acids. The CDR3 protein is CASSKLTGGNSPLHF. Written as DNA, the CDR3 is TGTGCCAGCAGCAAACTGACAGGGGGCAATTCACCCCTCCACTTT.

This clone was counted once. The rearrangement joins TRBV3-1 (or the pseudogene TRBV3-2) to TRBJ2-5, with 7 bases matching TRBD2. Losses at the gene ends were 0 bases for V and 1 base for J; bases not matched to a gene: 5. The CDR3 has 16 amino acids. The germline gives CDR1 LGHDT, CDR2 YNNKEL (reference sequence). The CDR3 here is CASSQDPRGGQETQYF. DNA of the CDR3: TGTGCCAGCAGCCAAGATCCACGCGGGGGCCAAGAGACCCAGTACTTC.

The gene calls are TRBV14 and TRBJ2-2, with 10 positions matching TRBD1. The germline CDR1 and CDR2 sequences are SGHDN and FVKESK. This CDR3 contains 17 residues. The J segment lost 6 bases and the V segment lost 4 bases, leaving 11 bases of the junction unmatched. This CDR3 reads CASSPWLGTGVPGELFF. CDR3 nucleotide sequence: TGTGCCAGCAGCCCCTGGCTCGGGACAGGGGTCCCCGGGGAGCTGTTTTTT.

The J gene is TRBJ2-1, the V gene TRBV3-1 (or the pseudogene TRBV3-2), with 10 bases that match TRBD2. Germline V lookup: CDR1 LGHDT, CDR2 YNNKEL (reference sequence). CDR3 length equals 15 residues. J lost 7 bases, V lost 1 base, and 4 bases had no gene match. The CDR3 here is CASSQAGLADNEQFF. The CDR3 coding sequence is TGTGCCAGCAGCCAAGCCGGACTAGCGGATAATGAGCAGTTCTTC.

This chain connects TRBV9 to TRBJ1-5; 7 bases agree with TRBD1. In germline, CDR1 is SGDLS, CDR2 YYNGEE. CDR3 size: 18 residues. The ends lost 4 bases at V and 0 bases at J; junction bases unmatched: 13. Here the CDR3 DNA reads TGTGCCAGCAGCACTGAGACAGGGTTCGGTGATAGCAATCAGCCCCAGCATTTT. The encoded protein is CASSTETGFGDSNQPQHF.

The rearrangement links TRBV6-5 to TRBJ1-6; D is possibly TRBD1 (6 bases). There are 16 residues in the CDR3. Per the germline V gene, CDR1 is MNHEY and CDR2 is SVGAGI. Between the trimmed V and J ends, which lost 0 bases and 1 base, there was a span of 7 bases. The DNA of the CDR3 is TGTGCCAGCAGTTACTCACAGGGTTCCTATAATTCACCCCTCCACTTT. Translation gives CASSYSQGSYNSPLHF.

This chain's CDR3 is CASSLGYGNQPQHF. The CDR3 DNA reads TGTGCCAGCAGCTTAGGTTATGGCAATCAGCCCCAGCATTTT. J is TRBJ1-5 and V is TRBV7-9; D is uncertain. The CDR3 is made up of 14 amino acids. The V gene's germline CDR1 is SEHNR and CDR2 FQNEAQ (reference sequence). Trimming took 1 base from V and 2 from J, leaving 6 bases between them.

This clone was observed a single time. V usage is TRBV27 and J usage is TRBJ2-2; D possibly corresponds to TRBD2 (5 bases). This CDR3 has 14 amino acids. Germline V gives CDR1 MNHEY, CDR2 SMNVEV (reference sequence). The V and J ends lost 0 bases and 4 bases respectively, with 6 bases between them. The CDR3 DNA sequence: TGTGCCAGCAGTTTATCTGGAGGCACCGGGGAGCTGTTTTTT. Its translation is CASSLSGGTGELFF.

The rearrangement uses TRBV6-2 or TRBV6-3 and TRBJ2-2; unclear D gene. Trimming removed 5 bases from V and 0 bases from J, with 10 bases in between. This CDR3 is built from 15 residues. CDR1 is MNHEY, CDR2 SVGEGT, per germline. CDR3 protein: CASSLRLANTGELFF. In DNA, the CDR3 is TGTGCCAGCAGTCTCCGACTCGCGAACACCGGGGAGCTGTTTTTT.

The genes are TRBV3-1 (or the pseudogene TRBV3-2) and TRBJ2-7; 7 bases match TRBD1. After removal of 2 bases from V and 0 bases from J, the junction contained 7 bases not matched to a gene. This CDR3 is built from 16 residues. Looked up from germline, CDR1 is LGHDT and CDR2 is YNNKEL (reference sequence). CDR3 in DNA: TGTGCCAGCAGCCAAAACGGAAGGGACAGCTCCTACGAGCAGTACTTC. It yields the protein CASSQNGRDSSYEQYF.

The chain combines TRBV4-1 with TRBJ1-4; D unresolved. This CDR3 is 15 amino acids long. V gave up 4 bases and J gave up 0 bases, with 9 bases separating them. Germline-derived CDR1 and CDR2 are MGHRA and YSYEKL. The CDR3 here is CASSLSSATNEKLFF. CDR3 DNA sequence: TGCGCCAGCAGCCTGTCAAGCGCAACTAATGAAAAACTGTTTTTT.

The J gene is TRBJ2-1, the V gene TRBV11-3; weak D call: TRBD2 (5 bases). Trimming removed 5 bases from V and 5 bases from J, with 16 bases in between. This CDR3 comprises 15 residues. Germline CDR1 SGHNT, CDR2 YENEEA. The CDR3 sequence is CASSPHEGGNNEQFF. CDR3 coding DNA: TGTGCCAGCAGCCCCCATGAGGGTGGGAACAATGAGCAGTTCTTC.

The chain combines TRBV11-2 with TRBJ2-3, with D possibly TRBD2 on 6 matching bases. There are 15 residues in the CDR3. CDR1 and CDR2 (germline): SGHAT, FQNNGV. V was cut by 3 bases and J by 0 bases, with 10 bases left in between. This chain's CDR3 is CASSFHAGSTDTQYF. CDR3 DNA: TGTGCCAGCAGCTTTCATGCGGGGAGCACAGATACGCAGTATTTT.

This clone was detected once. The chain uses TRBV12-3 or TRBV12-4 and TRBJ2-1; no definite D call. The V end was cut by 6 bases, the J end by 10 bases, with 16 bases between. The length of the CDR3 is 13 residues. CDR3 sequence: CASSPDLFSEQFF. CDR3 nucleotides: TGTGCCAGCAGCCCCGACTTATTTTCAGAGCAGTTCTTC.

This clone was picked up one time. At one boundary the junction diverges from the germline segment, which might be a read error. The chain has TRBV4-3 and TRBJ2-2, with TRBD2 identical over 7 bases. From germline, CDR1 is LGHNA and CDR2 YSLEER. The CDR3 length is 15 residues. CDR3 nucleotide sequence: TGCGCCAGCAGCAAAGAGGGACTAAACACCGGGGAGCTGTTTTTT. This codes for CASSKEGLNTGELFF.

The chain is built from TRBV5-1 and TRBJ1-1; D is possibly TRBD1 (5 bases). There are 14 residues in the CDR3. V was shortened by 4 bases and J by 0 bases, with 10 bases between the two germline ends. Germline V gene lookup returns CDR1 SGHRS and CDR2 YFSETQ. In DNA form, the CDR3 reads TGCGCCAGCAGCCTGACAGCCTTGAACACTGAAGCTTTCTTT. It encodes CASSLTALNTEAFF.

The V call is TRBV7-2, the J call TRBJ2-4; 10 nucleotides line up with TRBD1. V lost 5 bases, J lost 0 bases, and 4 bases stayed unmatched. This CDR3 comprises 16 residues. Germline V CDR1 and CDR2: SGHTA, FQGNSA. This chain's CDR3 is CASSPGTGVAKNIQYF. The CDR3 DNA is TGTGCCAGCAGCCCTGGGACAGGGGTAGCCAAAAACATTCAGTACTTC.

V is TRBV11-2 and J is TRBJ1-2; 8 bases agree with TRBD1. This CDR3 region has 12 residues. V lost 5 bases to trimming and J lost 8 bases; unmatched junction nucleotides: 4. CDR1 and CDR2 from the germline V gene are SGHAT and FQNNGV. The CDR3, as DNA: TGTGCCAGCAGCCTGACAGGGGAGGGCTACACCTTC. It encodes CASSLTGEGYTF.

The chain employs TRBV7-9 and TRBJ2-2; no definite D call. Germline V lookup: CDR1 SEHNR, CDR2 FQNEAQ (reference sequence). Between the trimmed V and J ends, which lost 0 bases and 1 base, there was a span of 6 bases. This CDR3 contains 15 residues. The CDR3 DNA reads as TGTGCCAGCAGCTTAGCGTCCGGGAACACCGGGGAGCTGTTTTTT. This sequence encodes CASSLASGNTGELFF.

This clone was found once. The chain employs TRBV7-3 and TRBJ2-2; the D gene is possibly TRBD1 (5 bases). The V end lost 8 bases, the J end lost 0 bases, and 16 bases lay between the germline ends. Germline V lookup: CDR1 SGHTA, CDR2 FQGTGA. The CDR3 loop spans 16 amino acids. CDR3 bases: TGTGCCAGCCCCCGGGCCAAGGGGTCGAACACCGGGGAGCTGTTTTTT. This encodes CASPRAKGSNTGELFF.

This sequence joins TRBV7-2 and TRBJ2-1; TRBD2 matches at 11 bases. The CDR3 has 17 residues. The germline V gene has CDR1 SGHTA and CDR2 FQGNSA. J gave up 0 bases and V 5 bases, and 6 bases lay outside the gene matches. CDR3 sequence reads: CASSPSLAGASYNEQFF. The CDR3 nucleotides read TGTGCCAGCAGCCCGTCACTAGCGGGAGCCTCCTACAATGAGCAGTTCTTC.